This TCR beta chain came from a study of T cell responses to AZD1222 COVID-19 vaccine. The study's findings and limits: Only after the peak T cell response were repertoires sampled. The span of vaccine-associated CD4 TCRs extended across spike, with dominance at 160-218 and 743-854.

This table comes from immunoSEQ multiplex PCR, and its TCRdb copy is limited to in-frame clones, with some not included. The sample has approximately 170,000 clones, 85% to 90% seen once; the top ten hold around 10%. As for this clone: The antigen is undetermined.

The germline gives CDR1 GTSNPN, CDR2 SVGIG (reference sequence). V lost 2 bases and J lost 4, with 11 bases in between. The CDR3 consists of 13 residues. The source is an adult who received the AZD1222 COVID-19 vaccine. This rearrangement joins TRBV30 to TRBJ1-2; the D gene is possibly TRBD1 (6 bases). The material was peripheral blood, obtained 28 days after the second AZD1222 dose. The CDR3 nucleotides read TGTGCCTGGAGTTTGACAGGTTCCTATGGCTACACCTTC. Protein: CAWSLTGSYGYTF.